This is a list of T cell receptor beta chains from one sample in a study of cytomegalovirus exposure and HLA in healthy donors. Produced via immunoSEQ multiplex PCR; TCRdb's table is partial and in-frame only. The sample records 110,000 to 150,000 clones, roughly 80% being singletons. Sequencing used PBMCs. Receptors were obtained from a female donor in good health and CMV-seronegative. Each CDR3 is given with its conserved first and last residue. A D gene is named only where the DNA matches it firmly. Where a row states a size, it is once, few, many or the class of an expanded clone; other rows omit it.

abundance	d_gene	v_gene	j_gene	CDR3nt	CDR3aa
NA	NA	TRBV4-1	TRBJ1-4	TGCGCCAGCAGCCAAGAAGTGGGGGGGTTAAATGAAAAACTGTTTTTT	CASSQEVGGLNEKLFF
few	NA	TRBV29-1	TRBJ2-7	TGCAGCGTTGGGGAAGGGGCCGGACCGTACGAGCAGTACTTC	CSVGEGAGPYEQYF
NA	NA	TRBV7-9	TRBJ2-5	TGTGCCAGCAGCCCCTCCCCGGCTGGGGGGGAGACCCAGTACTTC	CASSPSPAGGETQYF
NA	TRBD2	TRBV28	TRBJ2-2	TGTGCCAGCAGTTACGGGACTAGCGGGAGCCTGAACACCGGGGAGCTGTTTTTT	CASSYGTSGSLNTGELFF
NA	TRBD1	TRBV19	TRBJ1-1	TGTGCCAGTACTAAACAGGGGATGACTGAAGCTTTCTTT	CASTKQGMTEAFF
NA	NA	TRBV29-1	TRBJ2-7	TGCAGCGGACTTACAGGGCCCTACGAGCAGTACTTC	CSGLTGPYEQYF
NA	NA	TRBV13	TRBJ2-5	TGTGCCAGCAGCCACCGACTGGCGTACCAAGAGACCCAGTACTTC	CASSHRLAYQETQYF
NA	TRBD2	TRBV5-6	TRBJ2-2	TGTGCCAGCAGCTTGGGGCTAGCGGGGGTGCTAACCGGGGAGCTGTTTTTT	CASSLGLAGVLTGELFF
NA	TRBD1	TRBV6-4	TRBJ2-1	TGTGCCAGCAGTGAAGGGCAGGGGGAGAGGTCCTACAATGAGCAGTTCTTC	CASSEGQGERSYNEQFF
NA	NA	TRBV18	TRBJ2-7	TGTGCCAGCTCACCACCTTCAGGGCCCTACGAGCAGTACTTC	CASSPPSGPYEQYF
NA	NA	TRBV7-9	TRBJ2-5	TGTGCCAGCAGCCCCGGGACATTTTCCACCGCCGAGACCCAGTACTTC	CASSPGTFSTAETQYF
NA	NA	TRBV4-1	TRBJ2-1	TGCGCCAGCAGCTGGGGCCCCGCCAATGAGCAGTTCTTC	CASSWGPANEQFF
NA	NA	TRBV5-1	TRBJ1-1	TGCGCCAGCAGCCCCTTGGGAGGGGAGATCATGAACACTGAAGCTTTCTTT	CASSPLGGEIMNTEAFF
NA	NA	TRBV19	TRBJ2-3	TGTGCCAGTAGATCTAAAGCGACAGATACGCAGTATTTT	CASRSKATDTQYF
NA	NA	TRBV18	TRBJ2-7	TGTGCCAGCTCACCACCTTACTATCCCTACGAGCAGTACTTC	CASSPPYYPYEQYF
NA	NA	TRBV30	TRBJ2-1	TGTGCCTGGAGTAGGGACAACTACAATGAGCAGTTCTTC	CAWSRDNYNEQFF
few	NA	TRBV2	TRBJ1-4	TGTGCCAGCAGTGACCTCCAATGGGCGACTAATGAAAAACTGTTTTTT	CASSDLQWATNEKLFF
NA	NA	TRBV25-1	TRBJ2-5	TGTGCCAGCAGTGAAAAGGGGTACCAAGAGACCCAGTACTTC	CASSEKGYQETQYF
NA	NA	TRBV6-5	TRBJ1-4	TGTGCCAGCAGTCTCGACTGGGGCGAAAAACTGTTTTTT	CASSLDWGEKLFF
NA	TRBD2	TRBV28	TRBJ2-5	TGTGCCAGCAGTTTTAGCGGGAGGGGTCAAGAGACCCAGTACTTC	CASSFSGRGQETQYF
once	NA	TRBV19	TRBJ1-4	TGTGCCAGTAGTATTCGAAAACGCGCAACTAATGAAAAACTGTTTTTT	CASSIRKRATNEKLFF
many	NA	TRBV6-1	TRBJ2-7	TGTGCCAGCGAGAGCCTCTCCTACGAGCAGTACTTC	CASESLSYEQYF
NA	TRBD1	TRBV5-6	TRBJ1-2	TGTGCCAGCAGCTGGGGGACAGGAGCGGGAGGAGGCTACACCTTC	CASSWGTGAGGGYTF
once	TRBD1	TRBV28	TRBJ2-7	TGTGCCAGCAGTTTCGCGCAGGGGGTCTACGAGCAGTACTTC	CASSFAQGVYEQYF
NA	NA	TRBV6-5	TRBJ1-1	TGTGCCAGCAGTTACTCGGAGGGAGTAAGAGAAGCTTTCTTT	CASSYSEGVREAFF
NA	NA	TRBV10-2	TRBJ2-7	TGCGCCAGCAGTCTACGGTCCGGCGAGCAGTACTTC	CASSLRSGEQYF
NA	NA	TRBV18	TRBJ2-4	TGTGCCAGCTCACCACCCATAGCCAAAAACATTCAGTACTTC	CASSPPIAKNIQYF
NA	NA	TRBV2	TRBJ2-1	TGTGCCAGCAGTGGTGGGCGTAGCTCCTACAATGAGCAGTTCTTC	CASSGGRSSYNEQFF
NA	NA	TRBV6-4	TRBJ2-2	TGTGCCAGCAGTGACGGGAGCACCGGGGAGCTGTTTTTT	CASSDGSTGELFF
once	TRBD1	TRBV30	TRBJ2-1	TGTGCCTGGCTTGGGGACAGGGGCTACAATGAGCAGTTCTTC	CAWLGDRGYNEQFF
NA	NA	TRBV28	TRBJ1-4	TGTGCCAGCAGACTACGACAGGCCAGTAATGAAAAACTGTTTTTT	CASRLRQASNEKLFF
once	NA	TRBV7-9	TRBJ1-5	TGTGCCAGCAGCCGTGAGGGAGGGGTCTCTCAGCCCCAGCATTTT	CASSREGGVSQPQHF
once	TRBD2	TRBV5-6	TRBJ2-1	TGTGCCAGCAGCCTAGCGGGAGACCACGACGAGCAGTTCTTC	CASSLAGDHDEQFF
NA	TRBD2	TRBV11-2	TRBJ2-5	TGTGCCAGCAGCTTAGATCGGACTAGCGGCAAAGAGACCCAGTACTTC	CASSLDRTSGKETQYF
NA	TRBD1	TRBV5-8	TRBJ2-2	TGTGCCAGCAGCTTGGACAGGGGGAATGCCGGGGAGCTGTTTTTT	CASSLDRGNAGELFF
NA	TRBD1	TRBV9	TRBJ2-2	TGTGCCAGCAGCGTAGCTGAGGGGGCGCTCGCCGGGGAGCTGTTTTTT	CASSVAEGALAGELFF
NA	TRBD1	TRBV11-3	TRBJ2-2	TGTGCCAGCAGGACAGGGACGGGGACCGGGGAGCTGTTTTTT	CASRTGTGTGELFF
NA	NA	TRBV6-6	TRBJ1-1	TGTGCCAGCAGGGCGGTAGGGGGAAACACTGAAGCTTTCTTT	CASRAVGGNTEAFF
NA	TRBD1	TRBV29-1	TRBJ2-7	TGCAGCGTTAGTGGACAGGGCGTGGGCTACGAGCAGTACTTC	CSVSGQGVGYEQYF